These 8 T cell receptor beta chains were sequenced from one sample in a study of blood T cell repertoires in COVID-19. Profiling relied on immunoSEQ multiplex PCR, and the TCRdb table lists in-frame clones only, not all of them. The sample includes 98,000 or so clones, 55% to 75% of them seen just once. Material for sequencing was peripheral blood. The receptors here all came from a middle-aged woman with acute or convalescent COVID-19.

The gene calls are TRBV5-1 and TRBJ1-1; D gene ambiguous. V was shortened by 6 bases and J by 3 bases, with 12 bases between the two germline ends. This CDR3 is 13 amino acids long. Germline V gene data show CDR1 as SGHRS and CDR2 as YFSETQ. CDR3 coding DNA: TGCGCCAGCACCCGGGCGAGGGACACTGAAGCTTTCTTT. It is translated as CASTRARDTEAFF.

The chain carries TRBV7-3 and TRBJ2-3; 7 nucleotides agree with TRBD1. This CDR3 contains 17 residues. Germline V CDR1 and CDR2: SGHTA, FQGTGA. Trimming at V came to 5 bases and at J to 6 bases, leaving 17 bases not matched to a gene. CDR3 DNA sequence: TGTGCCAGCAGCGCTAGGGTCGGTACAGGGGTACATGATACGCAGTATTTT. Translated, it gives CASSARVGTGVHDTQYF.

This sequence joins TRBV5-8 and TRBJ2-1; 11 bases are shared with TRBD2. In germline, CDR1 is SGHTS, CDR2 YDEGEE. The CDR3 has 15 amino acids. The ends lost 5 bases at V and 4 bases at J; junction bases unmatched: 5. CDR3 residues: CASRPLAGVYNEQFF. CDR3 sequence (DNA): TGTGCCAGCAGGCCACTAGCGGGGGTATACAATGAGCAGTTCTTC.

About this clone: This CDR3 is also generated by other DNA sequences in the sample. In DNA form, the CDR3 reads TGTGCCAGTAGTCTAAACCAGGGAAGCTACGAGCAGTACTTC. This codes for CASSLNQGSYEQYF. The J gene is TRBJ2-7, the V gene TRBV19, with D tentatively TRBD1 (5 bases). There are 14 residues in the CDR3. Germline V lookup: CDR1 LNHDA, CDR2 SQIVND (reference sequence). V lost 5 bases to trimming and J lost 3 bases, with 14 bases between them.

CDR3 residues: CASSQLSGQPQHF. CDR3 DNA: TGTGCCAGCAGTCAGCTTAGCGGTCAGCCCCAGCATTTT. This rearrangement joins TRBV7-3 to TRBJ1-5; D gene uncertain. This CDR3 has 13 residues. CDR1 and CDR2 (germline): SGHTA, FQGTGA. V dropped 6 bases and J dropped 6 bases, with 12 bases sitting between them.

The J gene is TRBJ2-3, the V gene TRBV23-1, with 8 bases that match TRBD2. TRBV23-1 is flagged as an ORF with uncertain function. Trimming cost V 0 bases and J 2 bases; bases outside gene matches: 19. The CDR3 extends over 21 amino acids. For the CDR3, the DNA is TGCGCCAGCAGTCAATCGTCCCCTCCCGGGGGGCGGGGGGTCAACACAGATACGCAGTATTTT. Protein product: CASSQSSPPGGRGVNTDTQYF.

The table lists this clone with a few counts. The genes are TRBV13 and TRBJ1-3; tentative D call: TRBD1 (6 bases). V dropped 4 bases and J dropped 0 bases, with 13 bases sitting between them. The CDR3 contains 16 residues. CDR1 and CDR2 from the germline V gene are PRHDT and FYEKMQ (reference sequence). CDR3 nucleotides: TGTGCCAGCAGCTCCTGGGGGGGCACCTCTGGAAACACCATATATTTT. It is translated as CASSSWGGTSGNTIYF.

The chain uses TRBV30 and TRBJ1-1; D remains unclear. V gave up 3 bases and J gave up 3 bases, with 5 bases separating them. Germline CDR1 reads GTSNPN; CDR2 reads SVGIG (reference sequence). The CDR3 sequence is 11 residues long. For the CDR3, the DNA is TGTGCCTGGAGCCCGTACACTGAAGCTTTCTTT. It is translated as CAWSPYTEAFF.